This is a list of T cell receptor beta chains from one sample in a study of graft-versus-host responses after intestinal transplantation. The table came from immunoSEQ multiplex PCR; TCRdb's copy has only in-frame clones and leaves some out. The table has 35,000 to 50,000 clones, approximately 94% seen once. The sample in question was PBMCs, obtained around 48 weeks after intestinal transplant. The source of these receptors is a human patient who received an intestinal transplant, so some T cells may come from the graft donor. Each CDR3 is given with its conserved first and last residue. The D gene is left open where the match is weak. Clone size, where shown, is once, few, many, or a class for clones that have expanded.

v_gene	d_gene	abundance	j_gene	CDR3aa	CDR3nt
TRBV9	NA	NA	TRBJ2-5	CASSEGGRGQETQYF	TGTGCCAGCAGCGAGGGGGGCAGGGGGCAAGAGACCCAGTACTTC
TRBV6-5	NA	once	TRBJ1-1	CASSLREALNTEAFF	TGTGCCAGCAGCCTACGAGAAGCATTGAACACTGAAGCTTTCTTT
TRBV21-1	NA	NA	TRBJ2-7	CASSQQKKFGTGFNEQYF	TGTGCCAGCAGCCAACAAAAAAAGTTCGGGACAGGGTTTAACGAGCAGTACTTC
TRBV19	NA	NA	TRBJ1-5	CASSHRVSEKAVPQHF	TGTGCCAGTAGTCATAGGGTGTCAGAAAAAGCGGTGCCCCAGCATTTT
TRBV6-5	NA	NA	TRBJ2-5	CASSYSTGPQETQYF	TGTGCCAGCAGTTACTCGACGGGACCCCAAGAGACCCAGTACTTC
TRBV25-1	TRBD1	NA	TRBJ1-4	CASSEGQGFATNEKLFF	TGTGCCAGCAGTGAGGGACAGGGGTTCGCAACTAATGAAAAACTGTTTTTT
TRBV2	NA	once	TRBJ2-3	CASSRGQSDTQYF	TGTGCCAGCAGTAGAGGTCAGTCAGATACGCAGTATTTT
TRBV6-5	NA	NA	TRBJ2-1	CASTKQAGVPQFF	TGTGCCAGCACCAAACAGGCCGGGGTACCTCAGTTCTTC
TRBV5-1	TRBD1	few	TRBJ1-4	CASSLGTIPGQGNEKLFF	TGCGCCAGCAGCTTGGGTACGATACCGGGACAGGGCAACGAAAAACTGTTTTTT
TRBV14	NA	NA	TRBJ2-5	CASSQGAVETQYF	TGTGCCAGCAGCCAAGGTGCTGTGGAGACCCAGTACTTC
TRBV6-5	TRBD1	once	TRBJ1-1	CASFTSGTVNTEAFF	TGTGCCAGCTTCACCTCCGGGACAGTGAACACTGAAGCTTTCTTT
TRBV19	NA	NA	TRBJ2-7	CASGSRGTFEQYF	TGTGCCAGTGGATCGAGGGGAACTTTCGAGCAGTACTTC
TRBV6-5	TRBD2	NA	TRBJ2-3	CASRTSGGARDTQYF	TGTGCCAGCAGAACTAGCGGGGGGGCCCGAGATACGCAGTATTTT
TRBV19	TRBD1	NA	TRBJ1-1	CASSIDDRGPWENTEAFF	TGTGCCAGTAGTATAGATGACAGGGGGCCCTGGGAGAACACTGAAGCTTTCTTT